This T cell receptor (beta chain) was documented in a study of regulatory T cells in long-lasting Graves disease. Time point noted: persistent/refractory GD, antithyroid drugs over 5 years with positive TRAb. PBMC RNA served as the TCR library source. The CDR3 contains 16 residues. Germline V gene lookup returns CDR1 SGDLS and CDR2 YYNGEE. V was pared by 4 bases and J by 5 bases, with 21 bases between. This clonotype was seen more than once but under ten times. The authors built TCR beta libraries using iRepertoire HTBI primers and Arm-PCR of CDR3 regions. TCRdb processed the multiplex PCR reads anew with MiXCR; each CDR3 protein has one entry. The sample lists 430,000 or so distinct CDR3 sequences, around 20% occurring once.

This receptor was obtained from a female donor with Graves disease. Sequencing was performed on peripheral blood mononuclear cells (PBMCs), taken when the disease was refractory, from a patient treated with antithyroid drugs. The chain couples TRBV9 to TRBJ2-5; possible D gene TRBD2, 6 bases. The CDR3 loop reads CASSPRTVAGGETQYF. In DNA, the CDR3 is TGTGCCAGCAGCCCCAGGACGGTAGCAGGAGGGGAGACCCAGTACTTC.